One sample yielded the 20 T cell receptor beta chains listed below, sequenced in a study of read filtering for tumor transcriptome and immune sequencing (dated by TCRdb to about 2020). Reads for this sample came from an Illumina HiSeq 4000. TCR libraries were constructed from about 400 ng RNA using the Immunoverse kit, and molecular barcoded adaptors covering alpha/delta and beta/gamma chains were employed. The public reads were quality trimmed at Q25 with fastp and then assembled into clones with MiXCR by TCRdb, keeping productive beta chains. Identical CDR3 protein sequences are pooled into one entry, listed with their most common genes and DNA. The sample profile shows around 130,000 distinct CDR3 sequences; less than 15% of them were found once. The ten largest clones add up to 7.5% to 10% of the sample. The sample was a population of CD138-negative cells sorted from bone marrow. In the paper's terms, the cell subset or site label means: bone marrow mononuclear cells depleted of CD138+ plasma/myeloma cells by negative magnetic selection. These receptors came from a donor aged 40 or over with multiple myeloma.

Notes on this clonotype: This may come from a read error, since a much larger clone is one base off. The chain couples TRBV5-6 to TRBJ1-4, with D unclear. The CDR3 extends over 13 amino acids. Germline-derived CDR1 and CDR2 are SGHDT and YYEEEE. The DNA for the CDR3 is TGTGCCAGCAGCTTAGCGACTAATGAAAAACTGTCTTTT. This encodes CASSLATNEKLSF.

For this clonotype: A much more abundant neighbour one base away suggests this may be a read error. Here the CDR3 omits its conserved ending phenylalanine or tryptophan, so a read error is the likely source. J is TRBJ2-7 and V is TRBV11-2; maybe TRBD1 (5 bases). The CDR3 runs to 14 residues. V lost 4 bases and J lost 0, with 10 bases in between. Germline V CDR1 and CDR2: SGHAT, FQNNGV. CDR3 bases: TGTGCCAGCAGCTCCAGGGTGCCCTCCTACGAGCAGTACTCC. Encoded protein: CASSSRVPSYEQYS.

This clonotype was detected many times. The rearrangement links TRBV20-1 to TRBJ2-1; 9 bases match TRBD2. The CDR3 extends over 14 amino acids. The V gene end was trimmed by 3 bases and the J gene end by 6 bases; junction bases not matched to a gene: 6. Germline loops: CDR1 DFQATT, CDR2 SNEGSKA (reference sequence). The CDR3 loop reads CSASVGGRVNEQFF. In nucleotides, the CDR3 is TGCAGTGCTAGTGTTGGCGGGAGGGTCAATGAGCAGTTCTTC.

This clonotype was observed at least ten times. This chain uses TRBV20-1 with TRBJ2-5; TRBD2 matches at 7 bases. Germline-derived CDR1 and CDR2 are DFQATT and SNEGSKA (reference sequence). This CDR3 contains 14 residues. Germline trimming cut 1 base from V and 2 bases from J; bases unmatched to any gene: 4. The CDR3 nucleotides read TGCAGTGCTAGAGTGGCGGGAGATCAAGAGACCCAGTACTTC. Encoded protein: CSARVAGDQETQYF.

This clonotype was found many times. The chain has TRBV5-1 and TRBJ2-2, with 7 bases aligning to TRBD1. There are 15 residues in the CDR3. The ends lost 4 bases at V and 4 bases at J; junction bases unmatched: 7. CDR1 SGHRS and CDR2 YFSETQ come from the germline V gene. The CDR3 is CASSLNRGATGELFF. In DNA form, the CDR3 reads TGCGCCAGCAGCCTAAACAGGGGCGCCACCGGGGAGCTGTTTTTT.

This clonotype was picked up many times. The chain carries TRBV2 and TRBJ2-1; 9 bases agree with TRBD2. CDR3 length: 18 residues. The J segment lost 0 bases and the V segment lost 4 bases, leaving 10 bases of the junction unmatched. Germline V lookup: CDR1 SNHLY, CDR2 FYNNEI. In nucleotides, the CDR3 is TGTGCCAGCAGTGCAAAAGCCTTTAGCGGGAGCTCCTACAATGAGCAGTTCTTC. The encoded protein is CASSAKAFSGSSYNEQFF.

There are many counts of this clonotype. This sequence joins TRBV2 and TRBJ2-1; TRBD2 matches 8 bases. This CDR3 is built from 14 residues. With V trimmed by 3 bases and J by 7 bases, 5 bases remained unmatched. Germline V CDR1 and CDR2: SNHLY, FYNNEI. CDR3 loop: CASSEGLGGNEQFF. The CDR3 DNA is TGTGCCAGCAGTGAGGGACTAGGGGGGAATGAGCAGTTCTTC.

A remark on this clonotype: Only one base separates this from a far larger clonotype, so it likely reflects a read error. This chain joins TRBV7-2 and TRBJ2-1; D gene unclear. Per germline, CDR1 SGHTA and CDR2 FQGNSA. The CDR3 consists of 15 residues. The V gene lost 5 bases and the J gene lost 2 bases, with 13 bases spanning the gap. The CDR3 DNA reads TGTGCCAGCAGCCCGTTACTCGAAGCCTACAATGAGCAGTTCTTC. It yields the protein CASSPLLEAYNEQFF.

Remarks on this clonotype: With a much larger clone just one base away, this may be a read error. V usage is TRBV20-1 and J usage is TRBJ2-7, with 9 bases identical to TRBD2. The CDR3 has 15 amino acids. The germline gives CDR1 DFQATT, CDR2 SNEGSKA (reference sequence). CDR3: CSDRELAGLHYEQYF. The DNA of the CDR3 is TGCAGTGATAGAGAGCTAGCGGGACTTCATTACGAGCAGTACTTC.

This clonotype was recorded many times. V is TRBV7-7 and J is TRBJ2-7, with D perhaps being TRBD1 or TRBD2 (5 bases each). This CDR3 contains 13 residues. Germline loops: CDR1 SSHAT, CDR2 FNYEAQ (reference sequence). V was trimmed by 5 bases and J by 6 bases, leaving 14 bases between them. CDR3: CASSPAGTGEQYF. The DNA for the CDR3 is TGTGCCAGCAGCCCTGCTGGGACGGGCGAGCAGTACTTC.

This clonotype was seen ten or more times. This chain links TRBV3-1 with TRBJ2-7; 7 bases line up with TRBD2. Germline CDR1 LGHDT, CDR2 YNNKEL (reference sequence). After removal of 8 bases from V and 1 base from J, the junction contained 8 bases not matched to a gene. This CDR3 has 14 residues. The CDR3 coding sequence is TGTGCCAGCTCGACTAGCTGGAGTTCCTACGAGCAGTACTTC. This encodes CASSTSWSSYEQYF.

This clonotype has a count of ten or more. The chain links TRBV19 to TRBJ1-5; TRBD1 might be the D (6 bases). Germline V gene sequence: CDR1 LNHDA, CDR2 SQIVND (reference sequence). V was clipped by 5 bases and J by 5 bases, with 16 bases between them. This CDR3 spans 15 amino acids. Here the CDR3 reads CASSSTGDNYQPQHF. DNA for the CDR3: TGTGCCAGTAGTTCGACAGGTGACAATTATCAGCCCCAGCATTTT.

This clonotype was observed at least ten times. The chain carries TRBV4-1 and TRBJ2-1; TRBD1 aligns across 8 bases. CDR3 length: 14 amino acids. The germline gives CDR1 MGHRA, CDR2 YSYEKL. J was trimmed by 10 bases and V by 7 bases; bases with no gene match: 12. In DNA form, the CDR3 reads TGCGCCAGCACCCAGGGCAGGGGGCCCGGGGAGCAGTTCTTC. It specifies CASTQGRGPGEQFF.

This clonotype appeared many times. The rearrangement links TRBV11-2 to TRBJ1-1, with D hard to call. V was clipped by 6 bases and J by 5 bases, with 4 bases between them. The CDR3 loop spans 10 amino acids. Per the germline V gene, CDR1 is SGHAT and CDR2 is FQNNGV. This chain's CDR3 is CASRRTEAFF. In DNA, the CDR3 is TGTGCCAGCAGAAGGACTGAAGCTTTCTTT.

This rearrangement joins TRBV27 to TRBJ2-7, with 8 bases fitting TRBD2. The CDR3 has 13 amino acids. J gave up 4 bases and V 6 bases, and 5 bases lay outside the gene matches. CDR1 and CDR2 (germline): MNHEY, SMNVEV (reference sequence). Written as DNA, the CDR3 is TGTGCCAGCAGCGGGGGGGTACCTTACGAGCAGTACTTC. Protein product: CASSGGVPYEQYF.

This clonotype occurred many times. CDR3: CASSLAIAGGPDTQYF. The CDR3 DNA reads TGCGCCAGCAGCTTGGCTATAGCGGGAGGGCCGGATACGCAGTATTTT. The chain couples TRBV5-1 to TRBJ2-3; 11 bases are shared with TRBD2. The CDR3 spans 16 residues. CDR1 and CDR2 (germline): SGHRS, YFSETQ. Trimming at V came to 0 bases and at J to 6 bases, leaving 6 bases not matched to a gene.

As concerns this clonotype: This clone may be a read error of a much larger clone one base away. This CDR3 is missing its conserved last phenylalanine or tryptophan, likely due to a read error. The chain carries TRBV7-9 and TRBJ1-5; TRBD1 aligns across 9 bases. Germline V gene sequence: CDR1 SEHNR, CDR2 FQNEAQ (reference sequence). The CDR3 contains 12 residues. The junction had 3 bases not matched to a gene; V was cut back by 3 bases and J by 12 bases. DNA of the CDR3: TGTGCCAGCAGCTTTACAGGGGGCGGCCAGCATTCT. It encodes CASSFTGGGQHS.

The table lists this clonotype with many counts. V is TRBV7-9 and J is TRBJ1-1, with D possibly matching TRBD1 (5 bases). This CDR3 has 13 amino acids. CDR1 and CDR2 from the germline V gene are SEHNR and FQNEAQ (reference sequence). V lost 6 bases and J 0 bases, leaving 8 bases between the germline ends. CDR3 in amino acids: CASRQTVNTEAFF. The DNA for the CDR3 is TGTGCCAGCAGACAGACAGTGAACACTGAAGCTTTCTTT. Variable domain in full (rest from reference TRBV7-9 and TRBJ1-1): DTGVSQNPRHKITKRGQNVTFRCDPISEHNRLYWYRQTLGQGPEFLTYFQNEAQLEKSRLLSDRFSAERPKGSFSTLEIQRTEQGDSAMYLCASRQTVNTEAFFGQGTRLTVV.

This clonotype was observed many times. This chain links TRBV7-2 with TRBJ1-1; D is unclear. V dropped 1 base and J dropped 10 bases, with 13 bases sitting between them. Germline V lookup: CDR1 SGHTA, CDR2 FQGNSA. This CDR3 has 13 residues. This CDR3 reads CASSLELGFGAFF. DNA for the CDR3: TGTGCCAGCAGCTTAGAGTTGGGCTTCGGAGCTTTCTTT.

The chain recombines TRBV9 with TRBJ2-5; 7 bases line up with TRBD1. Germline V gene lookup returns CDR1 SGDLS and CDR2 YYNGEE. V lost 0 bases to trimming and J lost 0 bases; unmatched junction nucleotides: 5. The CDR3 runs to 16 residues. Written as DNA, the CDR3 is TGTGCCAGCAGCGTAGGTAACAGGGGTTACCAAGAGACCCAGTACTTC. It encodes CASSVGNRGYQETQYF.